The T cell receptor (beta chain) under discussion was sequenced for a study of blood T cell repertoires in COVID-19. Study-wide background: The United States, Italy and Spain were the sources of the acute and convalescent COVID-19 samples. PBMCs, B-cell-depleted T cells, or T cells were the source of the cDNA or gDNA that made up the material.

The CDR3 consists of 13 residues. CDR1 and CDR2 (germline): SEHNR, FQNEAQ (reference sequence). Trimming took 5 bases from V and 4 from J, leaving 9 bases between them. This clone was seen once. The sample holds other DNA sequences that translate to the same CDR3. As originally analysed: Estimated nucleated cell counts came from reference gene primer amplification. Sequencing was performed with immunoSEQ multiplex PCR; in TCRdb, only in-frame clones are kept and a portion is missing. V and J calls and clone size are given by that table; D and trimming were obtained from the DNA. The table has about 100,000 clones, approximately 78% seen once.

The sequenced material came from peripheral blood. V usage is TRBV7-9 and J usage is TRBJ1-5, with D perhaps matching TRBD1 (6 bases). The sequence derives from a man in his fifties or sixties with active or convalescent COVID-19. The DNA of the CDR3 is TGTGCCAGCAGCCTACAGGGTAATCAGCCCCAGCATTTT. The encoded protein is CASSLQGNQPQHF.